Detailed here is one T cell receptor (beta chain). Sequencing of TCR beta was performed on blood CD8+ T cells and on blood CD4+ T cells. Through negative isolation, CD4+ and CD8+ T cells were obtained, while TEMRA cells were enriched using FACS. The source of the sample is a study of CD8 T cells in Susac syndrome. When the RNA was reverse transcribed, random hexamers were used with an input of roughly 0.45 to 1 ug. An immunoSEQ multiplex PCR generated amplified TCR beta CDR3 products spanning 54 Vbeta and 13 Jbeta. Each CDR3 protein gets one entry after TCRdb re-called the immunoSEQ multiplex PCR reads with MiXCR. The sample carries about 140,000 distinct CDR3 sequences, roughly 94% recorded once. Sample: CD8+ T cells from PBMCs. The sequence was collected from a human donor in good health.

The DNA for the CDR3 is TGTGCCAGTCTGTCGGGGTACACTGAAGCTTTCTTT. It is translated as CASLSGYTEAFF. This chain links TRBV12-3 or TRBV12-4 with TRBJ1-1, with D unresolved. The CDR3 runs to 12 residues. Deletions cut 9 bases from V and 3 bases from J, with 11 bases between.